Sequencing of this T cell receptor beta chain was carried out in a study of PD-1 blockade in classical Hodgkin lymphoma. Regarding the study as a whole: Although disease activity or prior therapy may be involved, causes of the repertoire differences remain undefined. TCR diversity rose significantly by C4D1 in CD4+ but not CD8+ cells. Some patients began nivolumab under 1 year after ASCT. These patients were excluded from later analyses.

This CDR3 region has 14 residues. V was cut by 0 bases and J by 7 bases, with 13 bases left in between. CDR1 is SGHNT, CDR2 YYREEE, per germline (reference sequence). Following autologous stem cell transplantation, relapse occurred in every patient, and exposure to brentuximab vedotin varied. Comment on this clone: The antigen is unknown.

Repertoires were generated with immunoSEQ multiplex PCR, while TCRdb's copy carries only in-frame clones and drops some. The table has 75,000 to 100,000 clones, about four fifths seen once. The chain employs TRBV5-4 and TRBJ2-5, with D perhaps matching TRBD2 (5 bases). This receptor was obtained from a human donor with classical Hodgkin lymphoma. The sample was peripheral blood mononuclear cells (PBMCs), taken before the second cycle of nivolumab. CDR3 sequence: CASSLVGEVMTQYF. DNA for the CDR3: TGTGCCAGCAGCTTGGTGGGAGAAGTAATGACCCAGTACTTC.